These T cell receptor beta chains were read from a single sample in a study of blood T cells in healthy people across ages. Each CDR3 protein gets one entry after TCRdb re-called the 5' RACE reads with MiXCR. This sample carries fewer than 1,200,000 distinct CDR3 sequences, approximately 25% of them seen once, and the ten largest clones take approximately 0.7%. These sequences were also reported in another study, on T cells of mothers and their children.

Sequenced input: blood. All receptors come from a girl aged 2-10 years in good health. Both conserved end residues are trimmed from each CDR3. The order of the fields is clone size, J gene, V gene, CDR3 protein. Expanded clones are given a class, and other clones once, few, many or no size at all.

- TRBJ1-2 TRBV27 ASSLSRQGENRYGYT
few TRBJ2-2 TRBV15 ATSTGNTGELF
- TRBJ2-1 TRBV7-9 ASSDRDSYNEQF
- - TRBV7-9 ASSLVTGPKNEQF
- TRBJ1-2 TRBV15 ATSRDKGFGNYGYT
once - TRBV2 ASSGGTIGETQY
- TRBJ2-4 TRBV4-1 ASSQRLLDKNIQY
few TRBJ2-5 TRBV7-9 ASGTGARETQY
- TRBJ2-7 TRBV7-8 ASSGDWSYEQY
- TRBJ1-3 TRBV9 ASSEGIGTDSGNTIY
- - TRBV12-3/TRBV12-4 ASSIGTSGGRKTQY
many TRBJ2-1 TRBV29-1 SVHPLGAGVEQF
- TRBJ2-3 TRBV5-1 ASSLMGGRATDTQY
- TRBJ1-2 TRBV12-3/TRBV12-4 ASTPGGQNYGYT
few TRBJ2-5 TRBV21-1 ASSFSGLEETQY
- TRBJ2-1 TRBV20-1 SARRGLAGYYEQF
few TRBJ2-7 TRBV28 ASRTGTSVYEQY
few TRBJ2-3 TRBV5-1 ASSLPWTSGGTDTQY
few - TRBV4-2 ASSPPLAGGSWDEQF
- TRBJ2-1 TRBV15 ATSRDRGLYNEQF
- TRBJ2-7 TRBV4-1 ASSMTPFYEQY
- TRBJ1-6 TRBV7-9 ASSFPGTASPLH
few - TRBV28 ASSPENREGSEYEQY
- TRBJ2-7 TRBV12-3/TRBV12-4 ASWGPQYEQY
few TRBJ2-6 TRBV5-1 ASSLQPQSGANVLT
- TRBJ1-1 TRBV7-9 ASSPDSTNTEAF
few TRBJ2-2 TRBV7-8 ASSLAQAVSTGELF
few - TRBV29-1 SVEDLADTQY
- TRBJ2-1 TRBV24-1 ATSAIDRESNEQS
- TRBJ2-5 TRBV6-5 ASRQDRSPETQY
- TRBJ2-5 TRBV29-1 GVEETGEETQY
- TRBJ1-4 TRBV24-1 ATGAGAATNEKLF
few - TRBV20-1 SARDFNEQF
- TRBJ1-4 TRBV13 ASSLKQDEKLF
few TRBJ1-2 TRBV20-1 SARVRLEEDGYT
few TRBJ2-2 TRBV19 ASSHVGELL
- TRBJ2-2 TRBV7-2 ASSLASGTPGELF
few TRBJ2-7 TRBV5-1 ASSLPGLATYEQY